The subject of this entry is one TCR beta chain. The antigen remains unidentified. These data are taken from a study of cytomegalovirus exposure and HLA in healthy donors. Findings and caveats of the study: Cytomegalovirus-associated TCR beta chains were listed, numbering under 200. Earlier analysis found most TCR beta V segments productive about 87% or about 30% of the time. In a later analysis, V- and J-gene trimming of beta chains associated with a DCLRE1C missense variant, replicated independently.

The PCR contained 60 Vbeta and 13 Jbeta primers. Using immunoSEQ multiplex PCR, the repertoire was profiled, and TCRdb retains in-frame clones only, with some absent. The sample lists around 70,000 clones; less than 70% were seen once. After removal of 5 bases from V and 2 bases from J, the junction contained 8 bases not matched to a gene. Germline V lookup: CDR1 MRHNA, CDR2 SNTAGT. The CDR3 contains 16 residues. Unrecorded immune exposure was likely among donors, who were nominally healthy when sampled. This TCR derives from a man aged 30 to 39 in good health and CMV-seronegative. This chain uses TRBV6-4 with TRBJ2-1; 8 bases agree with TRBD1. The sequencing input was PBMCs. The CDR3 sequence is CASSPYTGGAYNEQFF. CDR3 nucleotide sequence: TGTGCCAGCAGTCCCTATACAGGGGGAGCCTACAATGAGCAGTTCTTC.